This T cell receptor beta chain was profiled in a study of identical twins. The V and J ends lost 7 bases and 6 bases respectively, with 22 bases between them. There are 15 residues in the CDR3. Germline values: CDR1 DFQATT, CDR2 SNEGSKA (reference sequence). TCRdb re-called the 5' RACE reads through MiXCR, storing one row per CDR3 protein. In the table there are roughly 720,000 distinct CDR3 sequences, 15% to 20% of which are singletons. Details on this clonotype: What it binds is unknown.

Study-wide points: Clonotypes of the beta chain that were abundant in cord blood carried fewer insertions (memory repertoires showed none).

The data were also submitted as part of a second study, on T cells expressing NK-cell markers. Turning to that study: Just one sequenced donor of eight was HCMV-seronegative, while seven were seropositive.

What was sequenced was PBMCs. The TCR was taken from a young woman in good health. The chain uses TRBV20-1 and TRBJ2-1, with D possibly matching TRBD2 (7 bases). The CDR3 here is CSVRQLGGGGNEQFF. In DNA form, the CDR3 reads TGCAGTGTCAGGCAGCTGGGGGGCGGGGGCAATGAGCAGTTCTTC.